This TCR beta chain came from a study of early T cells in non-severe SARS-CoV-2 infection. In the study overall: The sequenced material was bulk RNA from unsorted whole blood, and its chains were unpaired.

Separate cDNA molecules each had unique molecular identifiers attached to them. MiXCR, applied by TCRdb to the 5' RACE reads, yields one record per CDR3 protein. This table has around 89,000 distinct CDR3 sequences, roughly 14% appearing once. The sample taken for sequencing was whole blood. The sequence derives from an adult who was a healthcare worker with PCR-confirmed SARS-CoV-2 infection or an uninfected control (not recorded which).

The CDR3 region is CASSQGQGIYGYTF. For the CDR3, the DNA is TGCGCCAGCAGCCAAGGACAGGGGATCTATGGCTACACCTTC. The rearrangement joins TRBV4-1 to TRBJ1-2, with 8 bases lining up with TRBD1. V lost 1 base and J lost 4; bases outside the gene matches: 2. The CDR3 spans 14 residues. CDR1 and CDR2 (germline): MGHRA, YSYEKL.